This T cell receptor beta chain was found in a study of CXCR3-negative and CXCR3-positive naive CD8 T cells. The CDR3 loop spans 14 amino acids. The germline CDR1 and CDR2 sequences are LGHNA and YSLEER. Libraries were UMI-labeled 5' RACE TRB cDNA. TCRdb re-called the 5' RACE reads and gives one entry per CDR3 protein, without DNA. Its clone listing holds tens of thousands of distinct CDR3 sequences. The chain is built from TRBV4-3 and TRBJ2-1; TCRdb lists TRBD2, though no DNA is available to test this call. Sequenced material: naive CXCR3- CD8+ T cells from blood. Subset indicated: CD45RO-CCR7+CD27+CD95- naive CD8+ T cells lacking CXCR3 (TNR3-). The clonotype comes from a human donor in good health. Some clones in this sample may be carry-over from other donors' samples. CDR3 sequence: CASSIGLAYNEQFF.